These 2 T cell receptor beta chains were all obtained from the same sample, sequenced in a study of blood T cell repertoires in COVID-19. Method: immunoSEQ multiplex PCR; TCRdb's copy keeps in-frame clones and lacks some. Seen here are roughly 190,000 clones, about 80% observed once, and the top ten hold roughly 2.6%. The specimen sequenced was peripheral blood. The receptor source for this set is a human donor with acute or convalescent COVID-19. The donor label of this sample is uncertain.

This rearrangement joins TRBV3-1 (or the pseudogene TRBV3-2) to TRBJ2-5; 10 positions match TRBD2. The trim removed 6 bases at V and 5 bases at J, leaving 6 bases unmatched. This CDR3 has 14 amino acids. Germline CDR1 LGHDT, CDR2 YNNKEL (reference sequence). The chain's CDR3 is CASSPGLAMETQYF. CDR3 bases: TGTGCCAGCAGTCCGGGACTAGCGATGGAGACCCAGTACTTC.

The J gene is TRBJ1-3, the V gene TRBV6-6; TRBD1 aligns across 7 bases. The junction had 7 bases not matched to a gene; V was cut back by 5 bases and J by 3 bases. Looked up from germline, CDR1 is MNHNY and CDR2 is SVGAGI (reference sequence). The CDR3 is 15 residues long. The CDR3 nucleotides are TGTGCCAGCAGTCAGTCAGGGGGAAGTGGAAACACCATATATTTT. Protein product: CASSQSGGSGNTIYF.